This TCR beta chain derives from a study of T cell responses to AZD1222 COVID-19 vaccine. Study outcomes and limitations: Sampling captured repertoires only after the peak T cell response.

Note on this clone: The antigen remains undetermined.

Produced via immunoSEQ multiplex PCR; TCRdb's table is partial and in-frame only. Of 75,000 to 100,000 clones in the sample, 85% to 95% were seen once. Trimming cost V 1 base and J 2 bases, with 5 bases left between them. The germline V gene has CDR1 SGHTA and CDR2 FQGNSA. This CDR3 has 13 residues. The clonotype originates from an adult in good health. Sequencing was performed on peripheral blood, taken on day 0 of AZD1222 vaccination. The chain recombines TRBV7-2 with TRBJ2-5; D call uncertain. CDR3 amino acids: CASSLGFQETQYF. CDR3 coding DNA: TGTGCCAGCAGCTTAGGGTTTCAAGAGACCCAGTACTTC.